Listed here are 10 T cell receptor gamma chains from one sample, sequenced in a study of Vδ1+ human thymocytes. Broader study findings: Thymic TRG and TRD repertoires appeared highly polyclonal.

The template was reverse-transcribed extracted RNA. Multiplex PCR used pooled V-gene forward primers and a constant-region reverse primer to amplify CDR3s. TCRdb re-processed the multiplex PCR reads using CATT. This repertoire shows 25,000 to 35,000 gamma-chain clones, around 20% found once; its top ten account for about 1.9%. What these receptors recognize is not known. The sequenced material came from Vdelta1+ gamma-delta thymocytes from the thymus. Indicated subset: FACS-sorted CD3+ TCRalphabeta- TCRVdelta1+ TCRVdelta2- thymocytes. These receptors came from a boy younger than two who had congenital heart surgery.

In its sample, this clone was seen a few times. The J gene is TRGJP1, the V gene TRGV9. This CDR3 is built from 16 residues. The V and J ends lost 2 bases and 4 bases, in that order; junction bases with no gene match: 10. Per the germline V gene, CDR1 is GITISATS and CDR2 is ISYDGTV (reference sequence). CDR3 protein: CALWEAESYTGWFKIF. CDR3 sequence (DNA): TGTGCCTTGTGGGAGGCTGAGAGCTACACTGGTTGGTTCAAGATATTT.

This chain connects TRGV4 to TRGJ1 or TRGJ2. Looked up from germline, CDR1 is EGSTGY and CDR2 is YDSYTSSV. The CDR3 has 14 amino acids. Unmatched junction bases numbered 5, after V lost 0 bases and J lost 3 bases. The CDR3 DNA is TGTGCCACCTGGGATGGGGAAGGTTATTATAAGAAACTCTTT. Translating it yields CATWDGEGYYKKLF.

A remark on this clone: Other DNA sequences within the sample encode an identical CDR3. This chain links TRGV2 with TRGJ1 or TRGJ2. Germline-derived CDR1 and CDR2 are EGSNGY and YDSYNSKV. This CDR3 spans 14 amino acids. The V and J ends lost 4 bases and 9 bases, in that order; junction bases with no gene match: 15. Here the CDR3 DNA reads TGTGCCACCTGGGATGGGCTCGGAGTGTGTAAGAAACTCTTT. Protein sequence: CATWDGLGVCKKLF.

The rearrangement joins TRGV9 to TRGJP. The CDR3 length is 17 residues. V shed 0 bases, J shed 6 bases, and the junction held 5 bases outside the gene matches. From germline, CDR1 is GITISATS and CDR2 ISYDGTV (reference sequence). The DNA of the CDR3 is TGTGCCTTGTGGGAGGTGCAAACAGAGTTGGGCAAAAAAATCAAGGTATTT. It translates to CALWEVQTELGKKIKVF.

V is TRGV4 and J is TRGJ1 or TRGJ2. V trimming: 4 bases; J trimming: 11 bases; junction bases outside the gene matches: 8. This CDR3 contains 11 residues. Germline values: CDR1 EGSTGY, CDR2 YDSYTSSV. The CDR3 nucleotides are TGTGCCACCTGGGAAGGGTTGGAGAAACTCTTT. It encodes CATWEGLEKLF.

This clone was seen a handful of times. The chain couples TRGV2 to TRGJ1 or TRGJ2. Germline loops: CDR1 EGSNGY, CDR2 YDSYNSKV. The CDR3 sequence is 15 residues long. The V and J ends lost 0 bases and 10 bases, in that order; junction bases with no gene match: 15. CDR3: CATWDGRTDYFKKLF. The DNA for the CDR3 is TGTGCCACCTGGGACGGGCGTACTGATTATTTCAAGAAACTCTTT.

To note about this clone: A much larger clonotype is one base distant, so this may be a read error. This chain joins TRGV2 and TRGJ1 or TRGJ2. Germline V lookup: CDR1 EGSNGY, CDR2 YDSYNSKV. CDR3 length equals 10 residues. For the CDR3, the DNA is TGTGCCACCTGGGATTATCAGAAACTCTTT. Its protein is CATWDYQKLF.

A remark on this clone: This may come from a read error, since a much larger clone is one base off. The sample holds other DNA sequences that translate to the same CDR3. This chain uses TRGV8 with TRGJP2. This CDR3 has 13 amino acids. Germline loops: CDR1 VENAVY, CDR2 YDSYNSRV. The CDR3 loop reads CATWDSGDWIKTF. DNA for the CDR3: TGTGCCACCTGGGATAGTGGTGATTGGATCAAGACGTTT.

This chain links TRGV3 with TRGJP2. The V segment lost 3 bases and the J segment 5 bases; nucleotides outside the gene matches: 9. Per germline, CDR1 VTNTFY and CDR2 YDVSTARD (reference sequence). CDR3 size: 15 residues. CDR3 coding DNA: TGTGCCACCTGGGACCTGGAGGGAAGTGATTGGATCAAGACGTTT. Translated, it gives CATWDLEGSDWIKTF.

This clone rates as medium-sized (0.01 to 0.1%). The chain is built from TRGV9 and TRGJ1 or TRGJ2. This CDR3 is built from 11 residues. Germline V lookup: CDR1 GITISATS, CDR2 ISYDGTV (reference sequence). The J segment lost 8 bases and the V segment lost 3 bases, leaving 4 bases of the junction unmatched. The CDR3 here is CALWELNKKLF. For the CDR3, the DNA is TGTGCCTTGTGGGAGTTGAATAAGAAACTCTTT.